One TCR beta chain is described in this entry. What it binds is unknown. The PBMCs were sourced from fresh peripheral blood (about 9.7 ml). This record comes from a study of T cells in Graves' hyperthyroidism and ophthalmopathy. Study-wide points: Most clonotypes expanded in thyroid above 0.001 were likewise present in blood.

RNA transcripts served as the template for amplifying TCR beta CDR3 regions. The primer set for the first-round RT-PCR of the TCR CDR3 was HTBI. TCRdb recomputed calls from the multiplex PCR reads with MiXCR, one row per CDR3 protein. In the table there are about 400,000 distinct CDR3 sequences, about 15% of which are singletons. The germline V and J ends were trimmed by 11 bases and 6 bases, with 19 bases remaining between them. CDR1 is LNHDA, CDR2 SQIVND, per germline (reference sequence). The CDR3 is 14 amino acids. Sequenced: blood. V and J are TRBV19 and TRBJ2-2; D is perhaps TRBD1 (6 bases). The sequence was collected from a woman in her 30s with Graves' hyperthyroidism. The CDR3 is CAGGWWDKPGELFF. DNA of the CDR3: TGTGCCGGTGGTTGGTGGGACAAACCCGGGGAGCTGTTTTTT. Variable domain in full (rest from reference TRBV19 and TRBJ2-2): DGGITQSPKYLFRKEGQNVTLSCEQNLNHDAMYWYRQDPGQGLRLIYYSQIVNDFQKGDIAEGYSVSREKKESFPLTVTSAQKNPTAFYLCAGGWWDKPGELFFGEGSRLTVL.